The rows below give T cell receptor beta chains drawn from one sample of a study of blood T cell repertoires in COVID-19. The table came from immunoSEQ multiplex PCR; TCRdb's copy has only in-frame clones and leaves some out. The table shows about 250,000 clones, with roughly 88% occurring only once. The source material was peripheral blood. Receptors were obtained from a woman in her 30s with active or convalescent COVID-19. The CDR3 runs from the conserved cysteine through the conserved F or W. The D gene is left open where the match is weak. The size entry is marked missing in some rows and otherwise reads once, few, many or a size class.

clone size | D gene | J gene | V gene | CDR3 DNA | CDR3 protein
- | TRBD2 | TRBJ2-1 | TRBV4-3 | TGCGCCAGCAGCCAAGGAGGAAGCGGACTAGCGGGGGGGAGCTCCTACAATGAGCAGTTCTTC | CASSQGGSGLAGGSSYNEQFF
few | TRBD1 | TRBJ1-2 | TRBV19 | TGTGCCAGTTCGATAAATCGCGGGACAGGGAACTATGGCTACACCTTC | CASSINRGTGNYGYTF
few | - | TRBJ1-2 | TRBV12-5 | TGTGCTAGTGGTTTGGCAGGGTCCCCTTATGGCTACACCTTC | CASGLAGSPYGYTF
- | TRBD1 | TRBJ2-1 | TRBV7-3 | TGTGCCAGCAGCACCCAGACAGGGGTGGAAAATGAGCAGTTCTTC | CASSTQTGVENEQFF
- | TRBD1 | TRBJ1-6 | TRBV27 | TGTGCCAGCAGTTTAAAGGGACAGTCTAATTCACCCCTCCACTTT | CASSLKGQSNSPLHF
- | - | TRBJ2-1 | TRBV7-2 | TGTGCCAGCAGCTATAGAGGGGCGGGGGCTTCCTACAATGAGCAGTTCTTC | CASSYRGAGASYNEQFF
- | - | TRBJ1-3 | TRBV3-1/TRBV3-2 | TGTGCCAGCAGCCAAGGGAGGGGACCTGGAAACACCATATATTTT | CASSQGRGPGNTIYF
- | TRBD1 | TRBJ2-7 | TRBV4-2 | TGTGCCAGCAGCCAACTCGTCTCCGGGACAGGGATCTACGAGCAGTACTTC | CASSQLVSGTGIYEQYF
- | TRBD2 | TRBJ2-1 | TRBV19 | TGTGCCAGTAGTAGACCTAGCGGGGGCTACAATGAGCAGTTCTTC | CASSRPSGGYNEQFF
- | TRBD1 | TRBJ1-2 | TRBV4-3 | TGCGCCAGCAGCCTCACCGGGACAGACCTCCCCTATGGCTACACCTTC | CASSLTGTDLPYGYTF
- | - | TRBJ2-4 | TRBV4-3 | TGCGCCAGCAGCCAAGATTGGGGGGGCGCGGACATTCAGTACTTC | CASSQDWGGADIQYF
- | - | TRBJ1-1 | TRBV24-1 | TGTGCCACCAGTGATTTGCCCTGGGTCAGGGGCCGGAACACTGAAGCTTTCTTT | CATSDLPWVRGRNTEAFF
once | - | TRBJ1-4 | TRBV4-3 | TGCGCCAGCAGCCAAGATGTCGGTTTTAATGAAAAACTGTTTTTT | CASSQDVGFNEKLFF
- | - | TRBJ2-2 | TRBV3-1/TRBV3-2 | TGTGCCAGCTCCCAACAGGGGAGGTCGTTCGGCGGGGAGCTGTTTTTT | CASSQQGRSFGGELFF
- | - | TRBJ2-1 | TRBV29-1 | TGCAGCGCACCGACTAGGCATTCCTACAATGAGCAGTTCTTC | CSAPTRHSYNEQFF
- | - | TRBJ1-5 | TRBV30 | TGTGCCTGGAGTACTGGAGGCAGGAATCAGCCCCAGCATTTT | CAWSTGGRNQPQHF
- | - | TRBJ1-5 | TRBV3-1/TRBV3-2 | TGTGCCGGAAGAACCCCCTGGCGGAGCAATCAGCCCCAGCATTTT | CAGRTPWRSNQPQHF
- | - | TRBJ2-7 | TRBV7-9 | TGTGCCAGCAGCTCCCGACAGTCCTACGAGCAGTACTTC | CASSSRQSYEQYF
once | TRBD2 | TRBJ2-3 | TRBV4-3 | TGCGCCAGCAGCCAAGATCTAAGCCTAGCGGGGGGACCCACAGATACGCAGTATTTT | CASSQDLSLAGGPTDTQYF
- | - | TRBJ2-1 | TRBV2 | TGTGCCAGCTCATCCTCTGAAATCTGGGGGCGAACTGAGCAGTTCTTC | CASSSSEIWGRTEQFF
- | TRBD1 | TRBJ1-5 | TRBV19 | TGTGCCAGCAAGCATGCCGGGACAGGGGTAAAAGGAAGCAATCAGCCCCAGCATTTT | CASKHAGTGVKGSNQPQHF
- | - | TRBJ1-2 | TRBV28 | TGTGCCAGCAGTTTAGGTCAGGGCGGGGATGGCTACACCTTC | CASSLGQGGDGYTF
few | - | TRBJ1-1 | TRBV30 | TGTGCTACCTTGCAGCGGGGGGTGAACACTGAAGCTTTCTTT | CATLQRGVNTEAFF
- | - | TRBJ2-5 | TRBV4-3 | TGCGCCAGCAGCCAAGATTTCAGCGCCTTCGGCAGCGAGACCCAGTACTTC | CASSQDFSAFGSETQYF
- | - | TRBJ1-1 | TRBV5-6 | TGTGCCAGCAGCCCCTTGGGCCGGGGAAGGACTGAAGCTTTCTTT | CASSPLGRGRTEAFF
- | - | TRBJ2-7 | TRBV24-1 | TGTGCCACCAGTGAGGGGGGGGGCCACTCATACGAGCAGTACTTC | CATSEGGGHSYEQYF
- | TRBD2 | TRBJ2-3 | TRBV2 | TGTGCCAGCAGATCTCGACTAGCGGAATATACGCAGTATTTT | CASRSRLAEYTQYF
- | - | TRBJ1-5 | TRBV5-8 | TGTGCCAGCAGGGGAGGGGGTGTGAGCAATCAGCCCCAGCATTTT | CASRGGGVSNQPQHF
- | TRBD1 | TRBJ1-5 | TRBV27 | TGTGCCAGCAGTCCAGCCACAGGGGCCGCGCCTCTATTCAATCAGCCCCAGCATTTT | CASSPATGAAPLFNQPQHF
- | - | TRBJ1-1 | TRBV2 | TGTGCCATGAGGACGGGAAACACTGAAGCTTTCTTT | CAMRTGNTEAFF
few | - | TRBJ1-1 | TRBV7-8 | TGTGCCAGCAGCTTAACAGGGATGGCCACTGAAGCTTTCTTT | CASSLTGMATEAFF
- | - | TRBJ2-5 | TRBV5-4 | TGTGCCAGCAGCTCCTCCTCGGCGAGCGGGGAGACCCAGTACTTC | CASSSSSASGETQYF
- | - | TRBJ2-3 | TRBV18 | TGTGCCAGCTCACCACGGCAGGGGTACCCAGATACGCAGTATTTT | CASSPRQGYPDTQYF
- | - | TRBJ2-6 | TRBV6-1 | TGTGCCAGCAGTGAAGGAGCCTCTGGGGCCAACGTCCTGACTTTC | CASSEGASGANVLTF
- | - | TRBJ2-1 | TRBV10-2 | TGCGCCAGCAGTGAGAGTCCCCGGGGGAACAATGAGCAGTTCTTC | CASSESPRGNNEQFF
- | - | TRBJ2-3 | TRBV4-2 | TGTGCCAGCGCTAGTGCGCAGGACTTACTCGGCACAGATACGCAGTATTTT | CASASAQDLLGTDTQYF
- | TRBD2 | TRBJ2-3 | TRBV6-4 | TGTGCCAGCAGCCACACTAGCGGGGGGCCCACAGATACGCAGTATTTT | CASSHTSGGPTDTQYF
- | - | TRBJ1-6 | TRBV7-8 | TGTGCCAGCAGCTTAGACCCTCCCGGGATTTCACCCCTCCACTTT | CASSLDPPGISPLHF
- | - | TRBJ1-5 | TRBV30 | TGTGCCTGGAGTCTCCGGGAAGAAGGGCAGATACTTGGGCATCAGCCCCAGCATTTT | CAWSLREEGQILGHQPQHF
once | TRBD1 | TRBJ2-7 | TRBV19 | TGTGCCAGTAGTCCAAGGGACAGGGGGCTAACCTACGAGCAGTACTTC | CASSPRDRGLTYEQYF
- | TRBD1 | TRBJ1-1 | TRBV9 | TGTGCCAGCAGCGTGTCGAGACAGGGGAACACTGAAGCTTTCTTT | CASSVSRQGNTEAFF
few | TRBD2 | TRBJ2-2 | TRBV6-4 | TGTGCCAGCAGTCCTGGGACTAGCTTGGTCACCGGGGAGCTGTTTTTT | CASSPGTSLVTGELFF
- | - | TRBJ2-4 | TRBV2 | TGTGCCAGCAGTGAAGGGCTAGATGCCATTCAGTACTTC | CASSEGLDAIQYF
- | - | TRBJ1-4 | TRBV9 | TGTGCCAGCAGCGTAGCTGCGCAGGGACTTAATGAAAAACTGTTTTTT | CASSVAAQGLNEKLFF
- | - | TRBJ2-1 | TRBV12-3/TRBV12-4 | TGTGCCAGCAGTTTTTATAACTACAATGAGCAGTTCTTC | CASSFYNYNEQFF
- | TRBD2 | TRBJ2-2 | TRBV4-1 | TGCGCCAGCAGCCAAGGTCCCACTAGCGGGGGTTACACCGGGGAGCTGTTTTTT | CASSQGPTSGGYTGELFF
- | TRBD1 | TRBJ2-1 | TRBV5-1 | TGCGCCAGCAGCTTGCGAACCGGGACAGGCTACAATGAGCAGTTCTTC | CASSLRTGTGYNEQFF
- | - | TRBJ1-2 | TRBV9 | TGTGCCAGCAGCCTCAAAGCGGCATCGGCTAACTATGGCTACACCTTC | CASSLKAASANYGYTF
once | TRBD2 | TRBJ2-7 | TRBV27 | TGTGCCAGCAGTTCCCAGCGGGGTTCCTACGAGCAGTACTTC | CASSSQRGSYEQYF
- | TRBD2 | TRBJ2-1 | TRBV5-1 | TGCGCCAGCAGCTCCCTCTCCGCGGGGGGGCGGGGTGAGCAGTTCTTC | CASSSLSAGGRGEQFF